This T cell receptor beta chain is drawn from a study of shared clonotypes between healthy human individuals (dated by TCRdb to 2018 to 2020). With regard to the full study: The cohort comprised a couple of women and a few men aged 18 to 49 years. Leukapheresis yielded between about 0.94 and 9 billion PBMCs per donor. Per donor, three plates each were used for CD4 naive and CD4 memory, two for CD8 naive, and one for CD8 memory. To estimate repertoire size and how much clonotypes are shared between individuals, the study performed deep sequencing of blood TCR repertoires from 4 to 6 healthy adults. To increase sequencing depth and limit assay-specific biases, TCR repertoire library preparation and sequencing were carried out by different laboratories using diverse techniques. Overall study results and their limits: About 4.5% of naive CD4, 3.5% of naive CD8, about 2.4% of memory CD4, and about 0.4% of memory CD8 clonotypes were shared across several donors. Larger estimated clonotype richness was generally found for naive subsets than for memory subsets. Even with the large sequencing depth, rarefaction of the sorted-subset datasets indicated that sequencing was incomplete. Pairwise subsampling led to the expectation that sequencing depth would affect the degree of clonotype sharing among donors. Compared with non-shared clonotypes, clonotypes shared by all four sorted-subset donors had higher generation probabilities. Sampling was limited to blood, and TCR repertoires in tissue likely differ from TCR repertoires in blood. Because the study included only a small number of donors, the genetic and exposure-history diversity represented was limited.

With regard to this clone: Its antigen has not been determined. Base qualities are not recorded, but no much larger clone differs from it by a single base.

Donors were healthy HIV-negative adults with no recently reported acute infections or vaccinations. Every donor was a Caucasian adult living in Nashville, Tennessee, USA. CD4+ T cells were enriched by magnetic negative selection; naive cells were then positively selected on CD45RA, and the negative fraction formed the memory subset. Blood was obtained by leukapheresis, after which PBMCs were separated by Ficoll-Histopaque density gradient centrifugation and cryopreserved in liquid nitrogen vapor phase. Purity and quantity of every magnetically sorted T cell population were checked by analytical flow cytometry. From each sorted fraction, genomic DNA was isolated and quantified by UV absorbance on a Nanodrop 2000c. Via the germline V gene, CDR1 is SGHVS and CDR2 FNYEAQ. The trim is 2 bases for V and 2 bases for J, with a gap of 13 bases between the germline ends. The CDR3 sequence holds 15 residues, the cysteine and phenylalanine included. The kept DNA is CDR3 alone, 45 bases in frame from the first base.

Using the deep immunoSEQ assay, TCR CDR3 regions were amplified from genomic DNA by multiplex PCR. For each cell subset, the extracted genomic DNA was distributed evenly across all wells of several immunoSEQ 96-well plates, and each plate served as one replicate. For sorted subsets, each replicate PCR was loaded with 200 ng genomic DNA, equivalent to 30,000 or so T cell genomes. Purified libraries were quantified with a Qubit 3.0 fluorometer, sized on a Bioanalyzer 2100, and re-quantified with the KAPA Library Quantification kit. Every immunoSEQ 96-well plate was sequenced on a dedicated single-read 150-cycle Illumina NextSeq 550 flow cell. The paper's processing steps were these. Because the immunoSEQ output held only junctional sequences and lacked quality scores, the filtering could not match the filtering applied to full-length reads. To assign V/J genes and CDR3, sequences were annotated using PyIR, a Python wrapper for IgBLAST v1.9, with IMGT germline references. Reads with weak V/J assignments (E-value above 1e-6), missing CDR3, stop codons, out-of-frame junctions, or ambiguous translated residues were removed. V3J clonotypes were defined by identical inferred V gene, J gene, and CDR3 amino acid sequence. To compute the percentage overlap between repertoires, the number of shared unique clonotypes was divided by the size of the smaller repertoire. RTK rarefaction, the Chao1 estimator, and Recon v2.1 estimates of unobserved clonotypes were used to assess repertoire richness. OLGA was used to compute generation probabilities for all TCRbeta clonotypes that the gDNA method yielded from a handful of donors. TCRdb stores this immuneACCESS table with in-frame sequences only. Part of the clones is absent; in the studies checked, under half of the shortfall reflects unresolved V genes, and no reason is known for the rest. Clone size and the V and J calls come from that table; the DNA yielded D and trimming. The table for this sample lists about 1.5 million clones; roughly 98% of them were counted only once. The ten most abundant clones make up 0.4% to 0.55% of the sample.

This receptor was obtained from a man between 25 and 39 years old in good health. The chain couples TRBV7-6 to TRBJ2-7, with a weak D call of TRBD2 (6 bases match). The sample consisted of naive CD4+ T cells sorted from blood. The sample's cell subset or site, from its label and the paper: CD45RA+ positively selected. The CDR3 region reads CASSLFSGSTYEQYF. The DNA is as follows: TGTGCCAGCAGCTTATTCAGCGGGTCAACCTACGAGCAGTACTTC.